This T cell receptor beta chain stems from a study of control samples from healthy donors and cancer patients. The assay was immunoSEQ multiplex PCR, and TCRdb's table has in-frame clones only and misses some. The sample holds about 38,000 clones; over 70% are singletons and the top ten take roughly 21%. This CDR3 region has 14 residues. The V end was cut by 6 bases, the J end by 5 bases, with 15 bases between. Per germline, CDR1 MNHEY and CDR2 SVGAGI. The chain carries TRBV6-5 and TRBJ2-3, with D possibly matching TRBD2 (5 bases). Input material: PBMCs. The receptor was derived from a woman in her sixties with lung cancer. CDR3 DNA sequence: TGTGCCAGCAGCCGAGGACCCGAGGGAGATACGCAGTATTTT. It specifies CASSRGPEGDTQYF.